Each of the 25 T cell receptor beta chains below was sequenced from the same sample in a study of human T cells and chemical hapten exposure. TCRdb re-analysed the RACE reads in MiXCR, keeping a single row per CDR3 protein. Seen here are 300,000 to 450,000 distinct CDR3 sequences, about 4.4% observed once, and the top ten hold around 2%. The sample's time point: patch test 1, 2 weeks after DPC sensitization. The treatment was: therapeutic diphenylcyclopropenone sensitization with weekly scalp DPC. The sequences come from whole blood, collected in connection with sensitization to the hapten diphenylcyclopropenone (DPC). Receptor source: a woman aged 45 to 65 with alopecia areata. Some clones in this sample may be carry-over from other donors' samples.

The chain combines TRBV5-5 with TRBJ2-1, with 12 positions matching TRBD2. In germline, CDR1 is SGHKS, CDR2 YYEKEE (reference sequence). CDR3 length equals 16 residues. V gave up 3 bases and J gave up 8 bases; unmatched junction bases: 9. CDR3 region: CASSSGALAGGDEQFF. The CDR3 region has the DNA TGTGCCAGCAGCTCCGGGGCACTAGCGGGAGGAGATGAGCAGTTCTTC.

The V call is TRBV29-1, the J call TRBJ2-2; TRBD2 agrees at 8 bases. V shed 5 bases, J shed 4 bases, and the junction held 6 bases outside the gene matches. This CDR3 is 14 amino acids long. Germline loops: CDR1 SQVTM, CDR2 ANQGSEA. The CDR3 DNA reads TGCAGCGTTTTTTGGCTAGCGGGCACCGGGGAGCTGTTTTTT. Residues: CSVFWLAGTGELFF.

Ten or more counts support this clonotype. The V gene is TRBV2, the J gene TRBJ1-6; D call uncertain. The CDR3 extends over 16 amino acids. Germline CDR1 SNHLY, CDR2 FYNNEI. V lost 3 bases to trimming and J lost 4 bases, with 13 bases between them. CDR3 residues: CASSERAVPYNSPLHF. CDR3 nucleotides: TGTGCCAGCAGTGAGAGGGCAGTTCCTTATAATTCACCCCTCCACTTT.

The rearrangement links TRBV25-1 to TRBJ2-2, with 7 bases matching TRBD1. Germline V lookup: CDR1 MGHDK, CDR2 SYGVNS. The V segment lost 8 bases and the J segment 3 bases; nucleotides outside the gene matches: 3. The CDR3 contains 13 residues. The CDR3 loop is CASGTEYTGELFF. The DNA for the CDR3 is TGTGCCAGCGGGACAGAATACACCGGGGAGCTGTTTTTT.

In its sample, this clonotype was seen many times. CDR3 nucleotides: TGCAGCGTTGAGAGGCCCGGGGACACCATATATTTT. Protein product: CSVERPGDTIYF. The V call is TRBV29-1, the J call TRBJ1-3; D is undetermined. There are 12 residues in the CDR3. In germline, CDR1 is SQVTM, CDR2 ANQGSEA. Trimming took 3 bases from V and 8 from J, leaving 11 bases between them.

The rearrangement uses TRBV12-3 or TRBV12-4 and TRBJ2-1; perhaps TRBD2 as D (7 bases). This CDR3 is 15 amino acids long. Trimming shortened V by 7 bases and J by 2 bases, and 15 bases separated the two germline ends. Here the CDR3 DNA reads TGTGCCAGCAACCTGGGAGGGGGGCCCTACAATGAGCAGTTCTTC. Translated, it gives CASNLGGGPYNEQFF.

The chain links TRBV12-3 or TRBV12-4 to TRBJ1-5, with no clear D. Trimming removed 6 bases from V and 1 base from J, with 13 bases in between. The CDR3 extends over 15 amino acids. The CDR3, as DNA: TGTGCCAGCAGCCCTTCTTGGCAGAGCAATCAGCCCCAGCATTTT. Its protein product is CASSPSWQSNQPQHF.

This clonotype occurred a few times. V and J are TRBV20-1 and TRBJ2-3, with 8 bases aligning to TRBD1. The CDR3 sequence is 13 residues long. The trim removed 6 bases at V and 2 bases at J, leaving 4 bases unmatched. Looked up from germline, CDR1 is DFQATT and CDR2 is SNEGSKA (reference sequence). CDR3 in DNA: TGCAGTGCCCGGACAGGGTTCACAGATACGCAGTATTTT. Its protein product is CSARTGFTDTQYF.

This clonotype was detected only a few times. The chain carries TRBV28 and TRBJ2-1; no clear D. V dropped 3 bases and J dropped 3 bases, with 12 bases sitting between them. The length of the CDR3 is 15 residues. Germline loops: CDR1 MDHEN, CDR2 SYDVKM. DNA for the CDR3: TGTGCCAGCAGTTTCCGGCCAACGGGCTACAATGAGCAGTTCTTC. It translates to CASSFRPTGYNEQFF.

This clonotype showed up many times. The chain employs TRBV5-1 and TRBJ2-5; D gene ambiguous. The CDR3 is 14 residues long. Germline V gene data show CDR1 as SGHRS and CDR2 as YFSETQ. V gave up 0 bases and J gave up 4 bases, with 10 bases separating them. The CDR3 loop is CASSLGSSLETQYF. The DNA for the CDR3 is TGCGCCAGCAGCTTGGGGTCCTCGTTAGAGACCCAGTACTTC.

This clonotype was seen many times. The CDR3 DNA follows: TGTGCCAGCAGTTACTCAGGGACAGGATCCATCGTCTGGGCCAACGTCCTGACTTTC. This sequence encodes CASSYSGTGSIVWANVLTF. The gene calls are TRBV6-5 and TRBJ2-6; 8 bases are a match to TRBD1. Germline lookup yields CDR1 MNHEY and CDR2 SVGAGI. The junction had 12 bases not matched to a gene; V was cut back by 0 bases and J by 5 bases. The CDR3 has 19 residues.

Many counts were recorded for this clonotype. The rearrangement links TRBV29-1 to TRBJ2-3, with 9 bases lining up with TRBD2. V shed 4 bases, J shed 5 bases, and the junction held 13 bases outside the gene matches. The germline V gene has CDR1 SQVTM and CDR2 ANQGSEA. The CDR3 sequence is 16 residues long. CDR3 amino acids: CSVGRLTSGGRDTQYF. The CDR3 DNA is TGCAGCGTTGGTCGACTGACTAGCGGAGGAAGAGATACGCAGTATTTT.

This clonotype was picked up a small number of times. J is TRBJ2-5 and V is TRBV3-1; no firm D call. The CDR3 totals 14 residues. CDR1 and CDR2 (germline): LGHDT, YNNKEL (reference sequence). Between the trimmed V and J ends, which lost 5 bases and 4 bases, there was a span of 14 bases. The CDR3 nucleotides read TGTGCCAGCAGCAGCCGATCCGGATCAGAGACCCAGTACTTC. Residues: CASSSRSGSETQYF.

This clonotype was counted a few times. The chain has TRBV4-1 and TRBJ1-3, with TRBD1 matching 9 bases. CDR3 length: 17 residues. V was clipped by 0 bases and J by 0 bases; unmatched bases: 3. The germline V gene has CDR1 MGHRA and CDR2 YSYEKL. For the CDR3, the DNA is TGCGCCAGCAGCCAAGAGGGGACAGGGTCCTCTGGAAACACCATATATTTT. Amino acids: CASSQEGTGSSGNTIYF.

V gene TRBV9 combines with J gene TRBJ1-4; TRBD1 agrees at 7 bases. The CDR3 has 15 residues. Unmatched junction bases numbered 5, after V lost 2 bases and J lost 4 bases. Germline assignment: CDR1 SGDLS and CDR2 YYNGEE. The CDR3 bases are TGTGCCAGCAGCGTCGGGACAGCTAATAATGAAAAACTGTTTTTT. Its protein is CASSVGTANNEKLFF.

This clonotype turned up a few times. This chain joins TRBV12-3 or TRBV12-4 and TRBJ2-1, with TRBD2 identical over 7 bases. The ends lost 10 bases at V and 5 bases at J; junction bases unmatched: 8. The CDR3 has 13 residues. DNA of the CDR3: TGTGCCAACCCTCCCGGGGGGAACAATGAGCAGTTCTTC. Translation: CANPPGGNNEQFF.

The CDR3 here is CASSRRLGALKQYF. The CDR3 nucleotides read TGTGCCAGCAGCCGACGTCTGGGGGCTCTCAAGCAGTACTTC. The rearrangement links TRBV6-2 or TRBV6-3 to TRBJ2-7, with D perhaps TRBD1 (6 bases). Trimming left V 6 bases short and J 8 bases short, with 20 bases between. CDR3 size: 14 residues. The germline V gene has CDR1 MNHEY and CDR2 SVGEGT.

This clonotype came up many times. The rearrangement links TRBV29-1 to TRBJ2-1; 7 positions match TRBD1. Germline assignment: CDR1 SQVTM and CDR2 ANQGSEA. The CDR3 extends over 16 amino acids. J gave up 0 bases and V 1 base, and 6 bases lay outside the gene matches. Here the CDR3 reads CSVEVETGSSYNEQFF. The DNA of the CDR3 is TGCAGCGTTGAAGTGGAGACAGGGAGCTCCTACAATGAGCAGTTCTTC.

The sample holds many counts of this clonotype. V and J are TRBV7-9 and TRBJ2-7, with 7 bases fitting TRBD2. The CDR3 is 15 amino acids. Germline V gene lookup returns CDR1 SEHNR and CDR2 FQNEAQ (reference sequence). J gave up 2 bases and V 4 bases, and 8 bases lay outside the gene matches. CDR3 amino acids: CASSSPAGAPYEQYF. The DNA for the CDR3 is TGTGCCAGCAGCTCCCCGGCGGGAGCCCCCTACGAGCAGTACTTC.

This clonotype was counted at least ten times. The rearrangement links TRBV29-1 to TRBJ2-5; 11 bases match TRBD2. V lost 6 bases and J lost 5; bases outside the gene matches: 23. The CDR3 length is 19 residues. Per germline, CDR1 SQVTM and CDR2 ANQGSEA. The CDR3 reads CSVALSRLAGPGGRETQYF. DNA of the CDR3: TGCAGCGTCGCCCTGAGCCGACTAGCGGGACCGGGAGGACGGGAGACCCAGTACTTC.

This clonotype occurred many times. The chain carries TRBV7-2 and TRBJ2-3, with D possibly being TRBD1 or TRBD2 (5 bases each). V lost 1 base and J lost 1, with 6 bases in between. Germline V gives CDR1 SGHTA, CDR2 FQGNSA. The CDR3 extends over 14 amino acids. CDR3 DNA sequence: TGTGCCAGCAGCTTAGTGGGACGCACAGATACGCAGTATTTT. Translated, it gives CASSLVGRTDTQYF. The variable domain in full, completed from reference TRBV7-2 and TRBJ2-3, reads GAGVSQSPSNKVTEKGKDVELRCDPISGHTALYWYRQSLGQGLEFLIYFQGNSAPDKSGLPSDRFSAERTGGSVSTLTIQRTQQEDSAVYLCASSLVGRTDTQYFGPGTRLTVL.

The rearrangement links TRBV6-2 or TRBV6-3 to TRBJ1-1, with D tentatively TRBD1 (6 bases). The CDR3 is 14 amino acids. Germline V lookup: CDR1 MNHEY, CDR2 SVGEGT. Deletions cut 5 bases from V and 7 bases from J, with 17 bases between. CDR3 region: CASSPITRDIEAFF. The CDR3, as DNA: TGTGCCAGCAGTCCTATCACCCGGGACATTGAAGCTTTCTTT.

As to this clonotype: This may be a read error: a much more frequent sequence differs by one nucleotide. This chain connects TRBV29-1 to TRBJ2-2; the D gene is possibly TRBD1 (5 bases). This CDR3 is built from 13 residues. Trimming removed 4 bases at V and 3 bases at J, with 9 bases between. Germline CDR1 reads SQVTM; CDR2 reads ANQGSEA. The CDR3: CSVVGADTGELFF. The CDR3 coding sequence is TGCAGCGTTGTAGGGGCTGACACCGGGGAGCTGTTTTTT.

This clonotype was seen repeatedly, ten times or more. The CDR3, as DNA: TGCGCCAGCTCTCGAACAGGTGGAGACTACGAGCAGTACTTC. This encodes CASSRTGGDYEQYF. The chain carries TRBV5-1 and TRBJ2-7; D is perhaps TRBD1 (5 bases). The CDR3 has 14 residues. From germline, CDR1 is SGHRS and CDR2 YFSETQ. Trimming shortened V by 7 bases and J by 3 bases, and 17 bases separated the two germline ends.

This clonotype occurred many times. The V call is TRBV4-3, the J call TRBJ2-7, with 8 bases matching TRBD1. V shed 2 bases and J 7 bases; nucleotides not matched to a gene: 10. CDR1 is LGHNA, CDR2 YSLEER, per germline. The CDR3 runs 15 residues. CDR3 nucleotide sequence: TGCGCCAGCAGCCAATCCCGGGACAGGAGGGGGGAGCAGTACTTC. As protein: CASSQSRDRRGEQYF.